The rows below give T cell receptor beta chains drawn from one sample of a study of CD8 T cells in Susac syndrome. TCRdb re-called the immunoSEQ multiplex PCR reads through MiXCR, storing one row per CDR3 protein. The repertoire holds 400,000 or so distinct CDR3 sequences, with about 85% as singletons. The sequenced sample was CD8+ T cells from PBMCs. The receptor set was obtained from a human donor with multiple sclerosis. Each CDR3 is given with its conserved first and last residue. A D gene is named only where the DNA matches it firmly. Clone size is given for some rows only: seen once, a few or many times, or a class if the clone is expanded.

d_gene	j_gene	v_gene	abundance	CDR3nt	CDR3aa
-	TRBJ2-1	TRBV14	-	TGTGCCAGCAGCCAAGGGAGGGCCTACTACAATGAGCAGTTCTTC	CASSQGRAYYNEQFF
-	TRBJ2-3	TRBV27	-	TGTGCCAGCAGTTCCCCTTACGGGGATACGCAGTATTTT	CASSSPYGDTQYF
TRBD1	TRBJ2-7	TRBV7-9	-	TGTGCCAGCAGCCCCCAACCGGACAGGGACCCCAACGAGCAGTACTTC	CASSPQPDRDPNEQYF
TRBD1	TRBJ1-6	TRBV20-1	-	TGCAGTGCTAGTTATCAGGGGGGAATGTCCTATAATTCACCCCTCCACTTT	CSASYQGGMSYNSPLHF
-	TRBJ2-7	TRBV15	few	TGTGCCACCAGGGCGGGCAGGTCCTACGAGCAGTACTTC	CATRAGRSYEQYF
-	TRBJ1-1	TRBV27	few	TGTGCCAGCAGTCCTGGGGCAGTTTACGCTGAAGCTTTCTTT	CASSPGAVYAEAFF
TRBD2	TRBJ2-7	TRBV5-6	-	TGTGCCAGCAGCACCCTAATCTGGTCGGAGAGCGGGGACTACGAGCAGTACTTC	CASSTLIWSESGDYEQYF
-	TRBJ1-1	TRBV7-9	-	TGTGCCAGCAGATACGAGAACACTGAAGCTTTCTTT	CASRYENTEAFF
-	TRBJ1-2	TRBV20-1	-	TGCAGTGCTAGAGATGGTACTGAACTCTATGGCTACACCTTC	CSARDGTELYGYTF
-	TRBJ1-4	TRBV27	-	TGTGCCAGCAGTCCGCCGGCCGCGGAGGGAGTTCCTAATGAAAAACTGTTTTTT	CASSPPAAEGVPNEKLFF